Presented here are 6 T cell receptor beta chains from one specimen sequenced in a study of STAT5B mutations in CD4+ large granular lymphocyte leukemia. Data came from immunoSEQ multiplex PCR; TCRdb stores just in-frame clones and leaves some out. The sample has 37,000 or so clones, 70% to 85% seen once. Material: CD4+ T cells from blood buffy coats. Receptors originate from a human donor in good health.

The chain links TRBV11-2 to TRBJ1-1; no firm D call. Trimming removed 3 bases at V and 1 base at J, with 0 bases between. CDR3 size: 11 residues. Looked up from germline, CDR1 is SGHAT and CDR2 is FQNNGV. CDR3 nucleotide sequence: TGTGCCAGCAGCTTGAACACTGAAGCTTTCTTT. Its protein is CASSLNTEAFF.

Only one count was recorded for this clone. The V call is TRBV6-5, the J call TRBJ2-3, with no clear D. Germline assignment: CDR1 MNHEY and CDR2 SVGAGI. Trimming took 2 bases from V and 0 from J, leaving 12 bases between them. The CDR3 has 16 amino acids. The CDR3 reads CASSYNSFTSTDTQYF. The DNA for the CDR3 is TGTGCCAGCAGTTACAACAGCTTTACTAGCACAGATACGCAGTATTTT.

This clone turned up a few times. This chain uses TRBV29-1 with TRBJ2-2, with D perhaps matching TRBD1 (6 bases). V was shortened by 5 bases and J by 4 bases, with 11 bases between the two germline ends. This CDR3 has 13 residues. Germline V gene lookup returns CDR1 SQVTM and CDR2 ANQGSEA. CDR3 DNA sequence: TGCAGCGTTAACAGGGAACCCACCGGGGAGCTGTTTTTT. It is translated as CSVNREPTGELFF.

The V and J genes are TRBV19 and TRBJ2-6; D remains ambiguous. Germline values: CDR1 LNHDA, CDR2 SQIVND (reference sequence). Deletions cut 6 bases from V and 4 bases from J, with 13 bases between. This CDR3 region has 15 residues. The CDR3 DNA reads TGTGCCAGTAGGGAGATAGTAGCAGGGGCCAACGTCCTGACTTTC. This translates into CASREIVAGANVLTF. The variable domain in full, completed from reference TRBV19 and TRBJ2-6, reads DGGITQSPKYLFRKEGQNVTLSCEQNLNHDAMYWYRQDPGQGLRLIYYSQIVNDFQKGDIAEGYSVSREKKESFPLTVTSAQKNPTAFYLCASREIVAGANVLTFGAGSRLTVL.

V and J are TRBV5-1 and TRBJ2-7; D is uncertain. Trimming took 5 bases from V and 2 from J, leaving 8 bases between them. The CDR3 is made up of 12 amino acids. CDR1 and CDR2 (germline): SGHRS, YFSETQ. CDR3 nucleotides: TGCGCCAGCAGGCTTCGGCCCTACGAGCAGTACTTC. As protein: CASRLRPYEQYF.

The chain employs TRBV28 and TRBJ1-3; D is undetermined. V was shortened by 1 base and J by 0 bases, with 4 bases between the two germline ends. This CDR3 spans 14 amino acids. Germline CDR1 reads MDHEN; CDR2 reads SYDVKM. The CDR3: CASSLSPSGNTIYF. CDR3 sequence (DNA): TGTGCCAGCAGTTTATCCCCCTCTGGAAACACCATATATTTT.